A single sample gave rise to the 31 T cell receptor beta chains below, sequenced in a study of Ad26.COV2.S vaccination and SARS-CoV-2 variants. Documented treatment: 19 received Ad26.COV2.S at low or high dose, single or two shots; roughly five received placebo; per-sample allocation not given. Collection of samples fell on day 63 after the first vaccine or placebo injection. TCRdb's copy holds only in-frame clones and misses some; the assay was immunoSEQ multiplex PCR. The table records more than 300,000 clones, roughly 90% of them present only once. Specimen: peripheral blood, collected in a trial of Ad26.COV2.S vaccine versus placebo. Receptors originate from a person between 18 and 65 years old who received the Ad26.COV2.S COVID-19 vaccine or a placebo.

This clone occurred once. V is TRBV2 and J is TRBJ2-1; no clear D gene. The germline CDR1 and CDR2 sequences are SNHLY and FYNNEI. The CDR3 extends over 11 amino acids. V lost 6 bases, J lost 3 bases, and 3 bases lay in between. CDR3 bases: TGTGCCAGCAGCTACTACAATGAGCAGTTCTTC. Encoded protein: CASSYYNEQFF.

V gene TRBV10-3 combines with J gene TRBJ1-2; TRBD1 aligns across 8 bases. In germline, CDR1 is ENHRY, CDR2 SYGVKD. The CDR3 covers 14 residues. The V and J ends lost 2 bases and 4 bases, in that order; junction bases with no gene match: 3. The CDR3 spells CAISEGQGPYGYTF. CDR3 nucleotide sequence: TGTGCCATCAGTGAGGGACAGGGCCCCTATGGCTACACCTTC.

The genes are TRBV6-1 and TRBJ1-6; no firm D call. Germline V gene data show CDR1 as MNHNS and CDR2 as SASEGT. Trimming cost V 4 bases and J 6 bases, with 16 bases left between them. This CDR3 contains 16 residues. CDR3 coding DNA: TGTGCCAGCAGTGCTGACGCTTATCGGGGTAATTCACCCCTCCACTTT. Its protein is CASSADAYRGNSPLHF.

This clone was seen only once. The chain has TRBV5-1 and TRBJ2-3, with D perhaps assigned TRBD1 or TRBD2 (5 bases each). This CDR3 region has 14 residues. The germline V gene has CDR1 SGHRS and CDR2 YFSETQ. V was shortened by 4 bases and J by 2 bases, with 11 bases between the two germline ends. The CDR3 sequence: CASSTGANTDTQYF. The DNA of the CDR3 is TGCGCCAGCAGCACCGGGGCAAACACAGATACGCAGTATTTT.

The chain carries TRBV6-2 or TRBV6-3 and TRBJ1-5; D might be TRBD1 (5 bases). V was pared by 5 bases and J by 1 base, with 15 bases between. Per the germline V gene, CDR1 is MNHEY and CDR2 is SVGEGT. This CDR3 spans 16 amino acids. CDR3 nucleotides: TGTGCCAGCAGTGCCTGGGGGGTTGGAAGCAATCAGCCCCAGCATTTT. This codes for CASSAWGVGSNQPQHF.

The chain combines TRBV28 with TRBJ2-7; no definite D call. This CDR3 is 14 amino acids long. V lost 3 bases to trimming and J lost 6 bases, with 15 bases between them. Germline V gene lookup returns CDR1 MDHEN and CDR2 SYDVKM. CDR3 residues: CASSLTGGPGEQYF. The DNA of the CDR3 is TGTGCCAGCAGTTTGACCGGTGGCCCTGGCGAGCAGTACTTC.

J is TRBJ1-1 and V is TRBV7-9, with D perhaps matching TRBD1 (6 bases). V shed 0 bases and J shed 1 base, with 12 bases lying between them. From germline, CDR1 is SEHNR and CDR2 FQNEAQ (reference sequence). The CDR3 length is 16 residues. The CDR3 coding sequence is TGTGCCAGCAGCTTAGCGAGTGGGGGCGAGAACACTGAAGCTTTCTTT. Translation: CASSLASGGENTEAFF.

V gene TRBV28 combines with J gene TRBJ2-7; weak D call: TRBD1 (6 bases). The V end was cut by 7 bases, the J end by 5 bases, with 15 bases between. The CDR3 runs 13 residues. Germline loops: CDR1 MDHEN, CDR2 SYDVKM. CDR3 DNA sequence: TGTGCCAGCAAGAGAGGGGGAGTCAACGAGCAGTACTTC. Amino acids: CASKRGGVNEQYF.

CDR3 DNA sequence: TGTGCCAGCAGTCCCGGACCGGAGCAGTTCTTC. This encodes CASSPGPEQFF. The chain has TRBV12-3 or TRBV12-4 and TRBJ2-1; unclear D gene. This CDR3 region has 11 residues. V was cut by 5 bases and J by 10 bases, with 9 bases left in between.

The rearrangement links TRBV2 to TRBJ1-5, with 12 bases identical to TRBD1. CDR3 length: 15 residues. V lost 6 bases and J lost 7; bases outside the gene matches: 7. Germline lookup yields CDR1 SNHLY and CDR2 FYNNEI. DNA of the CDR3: TGTGCCAGCAGACCGGGACAGGGGGCTGGGCAGCCCCAGCATTTT. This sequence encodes CASRPGQGAGQPQHF.

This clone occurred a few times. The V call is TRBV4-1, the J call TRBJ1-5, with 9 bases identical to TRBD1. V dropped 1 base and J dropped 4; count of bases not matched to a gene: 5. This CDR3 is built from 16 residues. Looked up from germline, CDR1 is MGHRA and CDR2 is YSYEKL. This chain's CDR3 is CASSQAWDRDNQPQHF. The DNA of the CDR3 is TGCGCCAGCAGCCAAGCCTGGGACAGGGATAATCAGCCCCAGCATTTT.

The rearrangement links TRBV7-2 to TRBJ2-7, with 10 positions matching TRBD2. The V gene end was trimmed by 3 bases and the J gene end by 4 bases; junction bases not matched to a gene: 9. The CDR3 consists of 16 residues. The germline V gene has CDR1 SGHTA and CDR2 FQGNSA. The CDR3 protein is CASSLTLAGASYEQYF. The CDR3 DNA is TGTGCCAGCAGCTTGACCCTAGCGGGGGCATCTTACGAGCAGTACTTC.

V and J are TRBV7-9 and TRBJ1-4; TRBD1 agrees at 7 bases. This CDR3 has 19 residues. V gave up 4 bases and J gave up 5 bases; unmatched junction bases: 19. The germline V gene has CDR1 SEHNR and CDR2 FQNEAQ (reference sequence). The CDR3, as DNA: TGTGCCAGCAGCTCCGGGACAGTTGCAGGGGGAAGGGTCAATGAAAAACTGTTTTTT. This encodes CASSSGTVAGGRVNEKLFF. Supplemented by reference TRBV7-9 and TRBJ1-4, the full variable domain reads DTGVSQNPRHKITKRGQNVTFRCDPISEHNRLYWYRQTLGQGPEFLTYFQNEAQLEKSRLLSDRFSAERPKGSFSTLEIQRTEQGDSAMYLCASSSGTVAGGRVNEKLFFGSGTQLSVL.

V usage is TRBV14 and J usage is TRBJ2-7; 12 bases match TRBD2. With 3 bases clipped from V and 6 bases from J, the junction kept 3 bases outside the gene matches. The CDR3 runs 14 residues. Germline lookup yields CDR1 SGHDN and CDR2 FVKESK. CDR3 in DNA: TGTGCCAGCAGCCACCGACTAGCGGGGGTCGAGCAGTACTTC. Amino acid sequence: CASSHRLAGVEQYF.

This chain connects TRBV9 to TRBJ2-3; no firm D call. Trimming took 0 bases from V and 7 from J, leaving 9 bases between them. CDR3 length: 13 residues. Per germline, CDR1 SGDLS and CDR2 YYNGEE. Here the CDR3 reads CASSVDLTYTQYF. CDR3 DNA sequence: TGTGCCAGCAGCGTAGACCTCACCTATACGCAGTATTTT.

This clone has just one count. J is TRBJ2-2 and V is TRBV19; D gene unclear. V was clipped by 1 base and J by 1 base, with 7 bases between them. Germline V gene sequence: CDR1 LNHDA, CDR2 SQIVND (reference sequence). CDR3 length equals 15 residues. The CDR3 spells CASSIVGGNTGELFF. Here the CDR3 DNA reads TGTGCCAGTAGTATAGTAGGTGGGAACACCGGGGAGCTGTTTTTT.

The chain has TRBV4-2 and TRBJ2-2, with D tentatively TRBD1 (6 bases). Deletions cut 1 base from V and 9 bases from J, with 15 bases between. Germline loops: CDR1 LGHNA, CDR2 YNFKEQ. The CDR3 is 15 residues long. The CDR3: CASSQASGTGRELFF. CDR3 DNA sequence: TGTGCCAGCAGCCAAGCTTCCGGCACAGGGAGGGAGCTGTTTTTT.

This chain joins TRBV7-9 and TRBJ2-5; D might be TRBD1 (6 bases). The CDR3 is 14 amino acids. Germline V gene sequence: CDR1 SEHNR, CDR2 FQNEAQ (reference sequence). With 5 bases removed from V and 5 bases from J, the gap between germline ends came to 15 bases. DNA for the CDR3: TGTGCCAGCAGCCCTTACACAGGGATGGAGACCCAGTACTTC. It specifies CASSPYTGMETQYF. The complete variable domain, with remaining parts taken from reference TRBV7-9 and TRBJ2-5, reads DTGVSQNPRHKITKRGQNVTFRCDPISEHNRLYWYRQTLGQGPEFLTYFQNEAQLEKSRLLSDRFSAERPKGSFSTLEIQRTEQGDSAMYLCASSPYTGMETQYFGPGTRLLVL.

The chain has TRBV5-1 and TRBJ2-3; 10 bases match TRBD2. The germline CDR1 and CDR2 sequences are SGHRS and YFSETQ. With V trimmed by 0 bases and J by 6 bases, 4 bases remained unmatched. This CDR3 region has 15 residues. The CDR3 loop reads CASSLASGSQDTQYF. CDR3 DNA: TGCGCCAGCAGCTTGGCTAGCGGGAGTCAGGATACGCAGTATTTT.

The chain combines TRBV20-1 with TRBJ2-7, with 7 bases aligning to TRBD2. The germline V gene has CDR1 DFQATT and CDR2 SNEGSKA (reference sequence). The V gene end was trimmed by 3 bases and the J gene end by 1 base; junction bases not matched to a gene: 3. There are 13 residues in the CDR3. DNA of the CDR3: TGCAGTGCTAGTTCGGGGGGATCCTACGAGCAGTACTTC. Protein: CSASSGGSYEQYF.

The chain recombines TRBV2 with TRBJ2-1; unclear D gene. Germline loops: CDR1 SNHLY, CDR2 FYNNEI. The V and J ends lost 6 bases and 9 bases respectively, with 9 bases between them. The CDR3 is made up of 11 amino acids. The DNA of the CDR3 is TGTGCCAGCAGCCGGCAGAGTGAGCAGTTCTTC. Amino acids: CASSRQSEQFF.

CDR3 sequence: CASSKVSRTSEQFF. The CDR3 DNA sequence: TGTGCCAGCAGCAAAGTCAGCAGGACTAGTGAGCAGTTCTTC. The V gene is TRBV21-1, the J gene TRBJ2-1; TRBD2, as called in the table, went unchecked against the DNA. TRBV21-1 counts as a pseudogene. This CDR3 region has 14 residues.

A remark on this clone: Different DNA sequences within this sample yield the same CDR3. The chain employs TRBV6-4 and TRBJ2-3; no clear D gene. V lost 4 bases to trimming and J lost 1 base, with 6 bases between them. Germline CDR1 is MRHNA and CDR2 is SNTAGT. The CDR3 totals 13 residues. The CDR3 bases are TGTGCCAGCAGTGCGACGGGCACAGATACGCAGTATTTT. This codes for CASSATGTDTQYF.

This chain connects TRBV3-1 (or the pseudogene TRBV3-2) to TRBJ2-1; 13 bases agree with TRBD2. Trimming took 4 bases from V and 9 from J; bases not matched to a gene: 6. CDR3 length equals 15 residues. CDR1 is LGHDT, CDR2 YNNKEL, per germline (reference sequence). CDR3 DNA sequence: TGTGCCAGCAGCCCCGGACTAGCGGGAGCTGGTGAGCAGTTCTTC. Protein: CASSPGLAGAGEQFF.

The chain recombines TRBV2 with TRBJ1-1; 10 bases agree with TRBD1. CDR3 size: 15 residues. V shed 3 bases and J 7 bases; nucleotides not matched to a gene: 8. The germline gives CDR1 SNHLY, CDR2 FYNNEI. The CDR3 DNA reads TGTGCCAGCAGTGAGATAAGGGACAGGGGAGGTGAAGCTTTCTTT. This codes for CASSEIRDRGGEAFF.

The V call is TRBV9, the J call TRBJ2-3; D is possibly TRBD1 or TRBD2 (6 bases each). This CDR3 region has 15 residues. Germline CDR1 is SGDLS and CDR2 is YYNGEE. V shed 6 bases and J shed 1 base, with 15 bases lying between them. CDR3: CASTPPGAGTDTQYF. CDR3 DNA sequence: TGTGCCAGCACCCCCCCGGGGGCCGGCACAGATACGCAGTATTTT.

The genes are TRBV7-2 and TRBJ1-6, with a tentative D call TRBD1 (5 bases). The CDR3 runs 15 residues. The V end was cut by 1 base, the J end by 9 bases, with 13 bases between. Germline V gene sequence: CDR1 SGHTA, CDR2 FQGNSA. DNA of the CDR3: TGTGCCAGCAGCTTAGGAGTCGGGGGAGTTTCACCCCTCCACTTT. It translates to CASSLGVGGVSPLHF.

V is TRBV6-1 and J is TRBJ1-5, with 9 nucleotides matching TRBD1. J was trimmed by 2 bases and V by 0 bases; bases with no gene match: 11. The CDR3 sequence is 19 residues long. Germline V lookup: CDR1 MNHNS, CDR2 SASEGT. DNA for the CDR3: TGTGCCAGCAGTGAAGCCCTCAACAGGGGGCGGTTTGGCAATCAGCCCCAGCATTTT. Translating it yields CASSEALNRGRFGNQPQHF.

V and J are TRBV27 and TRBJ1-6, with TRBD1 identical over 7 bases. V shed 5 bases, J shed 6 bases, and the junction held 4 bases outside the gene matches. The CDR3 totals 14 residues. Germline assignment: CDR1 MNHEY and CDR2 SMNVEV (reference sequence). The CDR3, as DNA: TGTGCCAGCAGTATGGGACAGATTAATTCACCCCTCCACTTT. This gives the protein CASSMGQINSPLHF.

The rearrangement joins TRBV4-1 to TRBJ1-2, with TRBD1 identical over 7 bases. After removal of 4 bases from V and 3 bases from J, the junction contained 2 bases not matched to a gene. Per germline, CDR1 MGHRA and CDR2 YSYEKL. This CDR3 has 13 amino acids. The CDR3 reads CASSLTGDYGYTF. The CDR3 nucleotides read TGCGCCAGCAGCCTAACAGGGGACTATGGCTACACCTTC.

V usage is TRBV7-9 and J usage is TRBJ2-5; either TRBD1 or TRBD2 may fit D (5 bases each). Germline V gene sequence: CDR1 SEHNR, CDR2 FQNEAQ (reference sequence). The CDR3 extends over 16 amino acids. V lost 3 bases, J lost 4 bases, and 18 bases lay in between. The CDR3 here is CASSFTGAQEGETQYF. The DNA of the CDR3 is TGTGCCAGCAGCTTTACTGGGGCCCAAGAGGGAGAGACCCAGTACTTC.